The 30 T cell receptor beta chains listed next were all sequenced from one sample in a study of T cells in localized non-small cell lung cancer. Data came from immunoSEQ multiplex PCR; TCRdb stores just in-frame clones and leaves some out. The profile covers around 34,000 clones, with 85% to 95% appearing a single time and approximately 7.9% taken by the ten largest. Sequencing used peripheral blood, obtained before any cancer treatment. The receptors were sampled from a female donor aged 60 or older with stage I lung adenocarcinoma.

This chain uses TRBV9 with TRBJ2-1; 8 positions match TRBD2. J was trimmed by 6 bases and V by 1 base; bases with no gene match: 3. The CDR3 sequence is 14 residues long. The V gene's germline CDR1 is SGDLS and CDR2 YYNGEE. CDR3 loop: CASSVRGGGNEQFF. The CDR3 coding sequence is TGTGCCAGCAGCGTACGGGGGGGCGGCAATGAGCAGTTCTTC.

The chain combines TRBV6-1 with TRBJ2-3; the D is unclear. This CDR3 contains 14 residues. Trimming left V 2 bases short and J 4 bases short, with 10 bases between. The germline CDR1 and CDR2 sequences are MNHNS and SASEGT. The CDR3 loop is CASSELGSPDTQYF. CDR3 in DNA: TGTGCCAGCAGTGAACTAGGGTCTCCAGATACGCAGTATTTT.

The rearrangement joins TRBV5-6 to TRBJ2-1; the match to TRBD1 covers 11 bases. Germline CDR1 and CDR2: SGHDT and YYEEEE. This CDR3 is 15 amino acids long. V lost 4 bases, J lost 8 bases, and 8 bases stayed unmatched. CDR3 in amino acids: CASSPGTGGRDEQFF. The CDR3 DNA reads TGTGCCAGCAGCCCCGGGACAGGGGGAAGGGATGAGCAGTTCTTC.

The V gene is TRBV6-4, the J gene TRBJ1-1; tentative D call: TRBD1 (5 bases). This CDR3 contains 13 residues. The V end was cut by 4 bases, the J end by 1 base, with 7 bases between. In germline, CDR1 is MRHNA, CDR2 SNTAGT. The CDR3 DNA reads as TGTGCCAGCAGTGTACAGGAGAACACTGAAGCTTTCTTT. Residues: CASSVQENTEAFF.

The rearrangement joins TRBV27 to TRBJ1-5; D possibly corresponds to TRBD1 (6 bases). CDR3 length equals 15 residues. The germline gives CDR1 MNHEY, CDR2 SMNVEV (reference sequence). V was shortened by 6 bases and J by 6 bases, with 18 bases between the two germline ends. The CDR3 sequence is CASREINQGLQPQHF. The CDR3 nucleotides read TGTGCCAGCAGAGAGATTAACCAGGGGCTTCAGCCCCAGCATTTT.

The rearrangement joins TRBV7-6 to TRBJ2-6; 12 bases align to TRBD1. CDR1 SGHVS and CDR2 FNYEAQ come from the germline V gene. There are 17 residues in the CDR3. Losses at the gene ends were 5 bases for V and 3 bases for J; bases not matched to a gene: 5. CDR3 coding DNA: TGTGCCAGCAGCCCGGGACAGGGGGCGGATGGGGCCAACGTCCTGACTTTC. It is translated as CASSPGQGADGANVLTF.

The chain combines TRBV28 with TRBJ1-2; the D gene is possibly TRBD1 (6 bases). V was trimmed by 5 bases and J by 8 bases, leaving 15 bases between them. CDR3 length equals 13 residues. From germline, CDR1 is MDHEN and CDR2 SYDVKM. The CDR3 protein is CASSSTTGRGYTF. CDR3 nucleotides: TGTGCCAGCAGTAGCACGACAGGACGGGGCTACACCTTC.

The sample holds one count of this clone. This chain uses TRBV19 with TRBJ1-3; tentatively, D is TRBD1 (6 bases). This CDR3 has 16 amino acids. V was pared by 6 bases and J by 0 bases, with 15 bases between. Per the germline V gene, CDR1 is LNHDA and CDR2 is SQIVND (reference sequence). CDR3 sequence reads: CASRIPTGPSGNTIYF. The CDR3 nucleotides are TGTGCCAGTAGGATACCGACAGGTCCCTCTGGAAACACCATATATTTT.

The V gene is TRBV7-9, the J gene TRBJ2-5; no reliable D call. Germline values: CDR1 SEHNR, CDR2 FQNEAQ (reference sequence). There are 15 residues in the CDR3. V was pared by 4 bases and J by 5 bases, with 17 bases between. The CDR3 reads CASSSRALLMETQYF. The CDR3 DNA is TGTGCCAGCAGCTCCCGGGCCCTCTTAATGGAGACCCAGTACTTC.

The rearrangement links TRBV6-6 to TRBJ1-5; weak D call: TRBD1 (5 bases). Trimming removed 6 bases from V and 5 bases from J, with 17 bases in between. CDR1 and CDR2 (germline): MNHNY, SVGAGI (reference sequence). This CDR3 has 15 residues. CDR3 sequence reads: CASSPLTASHQPQHF. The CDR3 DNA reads TGTGCCAGCAGCCCCTTGACAGCAAGCCATCAGCCCCAGCATTTT.

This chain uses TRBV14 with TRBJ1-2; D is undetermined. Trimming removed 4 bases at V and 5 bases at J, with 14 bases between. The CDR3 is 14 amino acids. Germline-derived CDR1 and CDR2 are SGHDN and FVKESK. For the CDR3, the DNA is TGTGCCAGCAGCCCCCGGGATCTTATTTATGGCTACACCTTC. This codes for CASSPRDLIYGYTF.

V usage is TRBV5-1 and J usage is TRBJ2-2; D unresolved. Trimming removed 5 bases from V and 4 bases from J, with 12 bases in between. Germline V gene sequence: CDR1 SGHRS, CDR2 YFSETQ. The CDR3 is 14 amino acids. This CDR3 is CASRRDSSTGELFF. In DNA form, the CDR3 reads TGCGCCAGCAGACGCGACTCGAGCACCGGGGAGCTGTTTTTT.

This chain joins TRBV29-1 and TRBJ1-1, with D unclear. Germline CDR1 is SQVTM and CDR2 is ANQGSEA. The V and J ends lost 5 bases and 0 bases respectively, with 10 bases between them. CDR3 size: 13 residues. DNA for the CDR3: TGCAGCGTTTGCGTCACATTGAACACTGAAGCTTTCTTT. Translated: CSVCVTLNTEAFF.

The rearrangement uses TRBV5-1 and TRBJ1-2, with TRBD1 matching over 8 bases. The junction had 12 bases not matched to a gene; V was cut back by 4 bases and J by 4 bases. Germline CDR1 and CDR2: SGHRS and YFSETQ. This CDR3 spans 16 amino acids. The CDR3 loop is CASSKEPGQATYGYTF. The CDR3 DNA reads TGCGCCAGCAGCAAGGAACCGGGACAGGCAACCTATGGCTACACCTTC.

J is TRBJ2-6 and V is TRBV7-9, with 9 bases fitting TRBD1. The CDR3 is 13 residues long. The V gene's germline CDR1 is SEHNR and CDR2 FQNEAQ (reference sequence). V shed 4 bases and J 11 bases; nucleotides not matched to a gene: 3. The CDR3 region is CASSWWTGDVLTF. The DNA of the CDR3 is TGTGCCAGCAGCTGGTGGACAGGGGACGTCCTGACTTTC.

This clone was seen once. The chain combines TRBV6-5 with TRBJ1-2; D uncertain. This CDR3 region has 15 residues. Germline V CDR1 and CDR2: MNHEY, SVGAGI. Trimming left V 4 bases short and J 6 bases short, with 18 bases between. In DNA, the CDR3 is TGTGCCAGCAGTTCCCTTGAGGGCAGGTGGGATGGCTACACCTTC. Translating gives CASSSLEGRWDGYTF.

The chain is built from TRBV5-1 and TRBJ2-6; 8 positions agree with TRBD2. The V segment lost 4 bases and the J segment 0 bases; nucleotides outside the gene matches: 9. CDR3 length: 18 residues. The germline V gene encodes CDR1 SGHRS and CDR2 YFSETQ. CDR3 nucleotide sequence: TGCGCCAGCAGCCCGGGAGGGGTCCTAGGCTCTGGGGCCAACGTCCTGACTTTC. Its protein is CASSPGGVLGSGANVLTF.

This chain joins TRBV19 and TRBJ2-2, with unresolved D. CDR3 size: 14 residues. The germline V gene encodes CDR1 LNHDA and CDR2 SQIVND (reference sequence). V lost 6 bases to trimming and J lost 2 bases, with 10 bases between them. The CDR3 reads CASREQVNTGELFF. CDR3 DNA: TGTGCCAGTAGGGAACAAGTAAACACCGGGGAGCTGTTTTTT.

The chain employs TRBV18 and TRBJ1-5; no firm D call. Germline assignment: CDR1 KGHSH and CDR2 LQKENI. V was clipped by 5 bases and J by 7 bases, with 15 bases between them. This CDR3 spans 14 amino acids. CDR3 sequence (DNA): TGTGCCAGCTCATTTGAGGTTGGCAGGCAGCCCCAGCATTTT. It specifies CASSFEVGRQPQHF.

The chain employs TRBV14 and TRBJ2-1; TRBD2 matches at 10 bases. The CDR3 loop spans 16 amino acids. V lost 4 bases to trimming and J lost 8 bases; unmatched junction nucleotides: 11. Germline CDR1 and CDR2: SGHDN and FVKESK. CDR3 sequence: CASSRLLTSGQYEQFF. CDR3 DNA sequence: TGTGCCAGCAGCCGCCTCTTGACTAGCGGGCAATATGAGCAGTTCTTC.

The CDR3 loop is CASSVAVLAGANEQFF. The CDR3 DNA is TGTGCCAGCAGCGTAGCTGTACTAGCGGGAGCCAATGAGCAGTTCTTC. The rearrangement links TRBV9 to TRBJ2-1; 11 nucleotides line up with TRBD2. Germline CDR1 SGDLS, CDR2 YYNGEE. V shed 0 bases, J shed 6 bases, and the junction held 5 bases outside the gene matches. The CDR3 loop spans 16 amino acids.

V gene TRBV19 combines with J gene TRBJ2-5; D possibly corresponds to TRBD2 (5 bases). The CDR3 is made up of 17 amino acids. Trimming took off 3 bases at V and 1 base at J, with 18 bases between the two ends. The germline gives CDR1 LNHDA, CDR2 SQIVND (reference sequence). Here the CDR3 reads CASSIYRGGPIQETQYF. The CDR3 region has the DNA TGTGCCAGTAGTATTTACAGAGGAGGCCCCATCCAAGAGACCCAGTACTTC.

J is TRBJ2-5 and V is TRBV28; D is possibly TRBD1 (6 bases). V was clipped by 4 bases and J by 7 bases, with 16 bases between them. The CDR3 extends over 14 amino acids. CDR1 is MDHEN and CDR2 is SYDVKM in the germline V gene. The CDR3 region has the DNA TGTGCCAGCAGTTCCCCGGTACGAGGGGGGACCCAGTACTTC. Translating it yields CASSSPVRGGTQYF. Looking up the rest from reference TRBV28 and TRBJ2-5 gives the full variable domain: DVKVTQSSRYLVKRTGEKVFLECVQDMDHENMFWYRQDPGLGLRLIYFSYDVKMKEKGDIPEGYSVSREKKERFSLILESASTNQTSMYLCASSSPVRGGTQYFGPGTRLLVL.

The CDR3 DNA follows: TGTGCCAGCAGCTTGGGCGATAGTTTGGTGAAATCCTACGAGCAGTACGTC. Residues: CASSLGDSLVKSYEQYV. The chain recombines TRBV7-9 with TRBJ2-7; D unresolved. This CDR3 contains 17 residues. Germline V gene lookup returns CDR1 SEHNR and CDR2 FQNEAQ (reference sequence). Trimming removed 3 bases from V and 1 base from J, with 19 bases in between.

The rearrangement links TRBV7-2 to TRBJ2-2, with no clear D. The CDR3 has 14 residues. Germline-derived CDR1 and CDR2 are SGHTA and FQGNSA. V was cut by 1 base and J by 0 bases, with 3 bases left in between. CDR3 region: CASSLDTNTGELFF. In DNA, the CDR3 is TGTGCCAGCAGCTTAGACACGAACACCGGGGAGCTGTTTTTT.

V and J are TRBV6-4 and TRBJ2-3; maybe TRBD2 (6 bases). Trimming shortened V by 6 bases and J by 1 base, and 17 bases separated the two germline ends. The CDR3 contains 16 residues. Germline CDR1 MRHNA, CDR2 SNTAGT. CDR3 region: CASSSNSGGGTDTQYF. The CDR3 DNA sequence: TGTGCCAGCAGCTCAAATAGCGGAGGGGGCACAGATACGCAGTATTTT.

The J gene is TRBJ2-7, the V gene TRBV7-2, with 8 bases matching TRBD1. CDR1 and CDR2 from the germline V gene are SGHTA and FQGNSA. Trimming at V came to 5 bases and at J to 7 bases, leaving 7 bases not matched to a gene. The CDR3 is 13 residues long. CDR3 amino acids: CASSRTGTGEQYV. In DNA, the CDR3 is TGTGCCAGCAGCCGGACAGGGACGGGTGAGCAGTACGTC.

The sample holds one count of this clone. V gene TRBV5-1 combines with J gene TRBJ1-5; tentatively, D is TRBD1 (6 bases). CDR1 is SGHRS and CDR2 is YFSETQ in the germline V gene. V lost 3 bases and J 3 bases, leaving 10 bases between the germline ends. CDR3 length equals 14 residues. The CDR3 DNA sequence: TGCGCCAGCAGCTCCACAGGGTACAATCAGCCCCAGCATTTT. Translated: CASSSTGYNQPQHF.

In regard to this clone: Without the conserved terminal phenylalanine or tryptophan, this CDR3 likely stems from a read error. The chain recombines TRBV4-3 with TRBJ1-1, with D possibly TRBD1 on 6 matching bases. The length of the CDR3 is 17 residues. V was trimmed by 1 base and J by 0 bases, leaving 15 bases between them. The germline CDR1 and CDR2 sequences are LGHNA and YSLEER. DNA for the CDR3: TGCGCCAGCAGCCAAGGCTGGGGGGCTAACATGAACACTGAAGCTTTCCTT. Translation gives CASSQGWGANMNTEAFL.

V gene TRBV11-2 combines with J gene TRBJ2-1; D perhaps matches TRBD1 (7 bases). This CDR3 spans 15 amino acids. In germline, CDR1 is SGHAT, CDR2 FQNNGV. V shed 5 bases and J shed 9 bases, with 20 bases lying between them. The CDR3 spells CASSLVAGQSAEQFF. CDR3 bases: TGTGCCAGCAGCCTAGTTGCGGGACAGTCAGCTGAGCAGTTCTTC.